These T cell receptor beta chains were read from a single sample in a study of cytomegalovirus exposure and HLA in healthy donors. Profiling relied on immunoSEQ multiplex PCR, and the TCRdb table lists in-frame clones only, not all of them. Of around 85,000 clones in the sample, about four fifths are singletons; the top ten hold around 4.3%. The specimen was PBMCs. These receptors were obtained from a man aged 60 to 75 in good health and CMV-seronegative. Each CDR3 is given with its conserved first and last residue. The D gene is left open where the match is weak. The size of a clone is reported for some rows only, either as once, few or many, or as a class for expanded clones.

D,size,V,J,CDR3,DNA
TRBD1,.,TRBV7-9,TRBJ2-2,CASSPNRGQGGPGELFF,TGTGCCAGCAGCCCTAACCGCGGACAGGGAGGTCCCGGGGAGCTGTTTTTT
TRBD2,.,TRBV5-1,TRBJ2-3,CASSLVGGSTDTQYF,TGCGCCAGCAGCTTGGTCGGGGGGAGCACAGATACGCAGTATTTT
TRBD2,.,TRBV11-2,TRBJ2-2,CASTNRGGGDTGELFF,TGTGCCAGCACCAATCGGGGCGGGGGGGACACCGGGGAGCTGTTTTTT
TRBD1,.,TRBV30,TRBJ1-1,CAWQDRSIDMNTEAFF,TGTGCCTGGCAGGACAGGTCAATTGATATGAACACTGAAGCTTTCTTT
.,.,TRBV6-1,TRBJ1-2,CASSPDYGYTF,TGTGCCAGCAGTCCCGACTATGGCTACACCTTC
TRBD2,.,TRBV5-1,TRBJ2-7,CASSPGTSGVSYEQYF,TGCGCCAGCAGCCCCGGGACTAGCGGGGTCTCCTACGAGCAGTACTTC
.,.,TRBV7-9,TRBJ1-5,CSSSRGTSNQPQHF,TGTTCCAGCAGCCGGGGGACTAGCAATCAGCCCCAGCATTTT
TRBD1,few,TRBV6-1,TRBJ1-4,CASSGAGGANEKLFF,TGTGCCAGCAGTGGTGCAGGGGGAGCTAATGAAAAACTGTTTTTT
.,.,TRBV29-1,TRBJ2-7,CSVDSRGGEQYF,TGCAGCGTTGATAGCAGGGGCGGCGAGCAGTACTTC
TRBD2,once,TRBV30,TRBJ2-7,CAWRALGGNYEQYF,TGTGCCTGGAGGGCCCTGGGGGGGAACTACGAGCAGTACTTC
.,.,TRBV30,TRBJ2-7,CAWGGSYEQYF,TGTGCCTGGGGGGGGAGCTACGAGCAGTACTTC
TRBD2,.,TRBV30,TRBJ2-2,CAWSALGGGALTGELFF,TGTGCCTGGAGTGCTCTTGGCGGGGGGGCCTTAACCGGGGAGCTGTTTTTT
.,.,TRBV2,TRBJ2-1,CASRQGYNEQFF,TGTGCCAGCAGGCAGGGGTACAATGAGCAGTTCTTC
TRBD2,once,TRBV7-9,TRBJ2-1,CASSHTGGFDRNEQFF,TGTGCCAGCAGCCACACCGGGGGGTTCGATAGGAATGAGCAGTTCTTC
TRBD1,.,TRBV7-9,TRBJ2-7,CSSSSPGQGAYEQYF,TGTTCCAGCAGCTCGCCGGGACAGGGCGCCTACGAGCAGTACTTC
TRBD1,.,TRBV19,TRBJ1-5,CASSRRGQGSNQPQHF,TGTGCCAGTAGTAGAAGGGGACAGGGGAGCAATCAGCCCCAGCATTTT
.,.,TRBV30,TRBJ1-1,CAWSFDTEAFF,TGTGCCTGGAGTTTCGACACTGAAGCTTTCTTT
.,.,TRBV7-3,TRBJ2-6,CASSLGPPNSGANVLTF,TGTGCCAGCAGCTTAGGCCCCCCAAACTCTGGGGCCAACGTCCTGACTTTC
.,.,TRBV2,TRBJ2-7,CASSDQGTYEQYF,TGTGCCAGCAGTGACCAGGGGACCTACGAGCAGTACTTC
.,.,TRBV9,TRBJ1-2,CASSVDRGNGYTF,TGTGCCAGCAGCGTAGATAGGGGGAATGGCTACACCTTC
TRBD1,.,TRBV19,TRBJ1-2,CASSIALGTGYGYTF,TGTGCCAGTAGTATAGCACTCGGGACAGGCTATGGCTACACCTTC
.,.,TRBV19,TRBJ1-2,CASSPAPADRGGYTF,TGTGCCAGTAGTCCCGCCCCGGCGGACCGAGGGGGCTACACCTTC
.,.,TRBV29-1,TRBJ1-2,CSVSGDSSYGYTF,TGCAGCGTCTCGGGGGATTCTAGCTATGGCTACACCTTC
TRBD2,few,TRBV2,TRBJ2-2,CASSDKGWTSGESGELFF,TGTGCCAGCAGTGATAAGGGGTGGACTAGCGGGGAATCCGGGGAGCTGTTTTTT
.,.,TRBV4-1,TRBJ1-4,CASSQDDRFLEKLFF,TGCGCCAGCAGCCAAGATGACAGGTTCCTTGAAAAACTGTTTTTT
TRBD1,.,TRBV19,TRBJ1-1,CASSIVRGQGLEAFF,TGTGCCAGTAGTATCGTCAGGGGACAGGGGCTTGAAGCTTTCTTT
.,few,TRBV28,TRBJ1-3,CASSSRHSGNTIYF,TGTGCCAGCAGTTCGCGGCACTCTGGAAACACCATATATTTT
.,.,TRBV30,TRBJ2-2,CAWAKPGVANTGELFF,TGTGCCTGGGCTAAACCAGGGGTAGCGAACACCGGGGAGCTGTTTTTT
.,few,TRBV7-2,TRBJ1-5,CASSLQGSPSLNQPQHF,TGTGCCAGCAGCTTACAGGGGTCCCCCTCTCTCAATCAGCCCCAGCATTTT
.,.,TRBV27,TRBJ1-2,CASSSGGGYTF,TGTGCCAGCAGTTCGGGAGGCGGCTACACCTTC
.,.,TRBV9,TRBJ2-1,CASSVGQTYNEQFF,TGTGCCAGCAGCGTAGGGCAGACCTACAATGAGCAGTTCTTC
.,few,TRBV7-8,TRBJ1-2,CASSGRQTYYGYTF,TGTGCCAGCAGCGGTAGACAGACATACTATGGCTACACCTTC
.,few,TRBV6-5,TRBJ1-1,CASSYSRVTEAFF,TGTGCCAGCAGTTACTCGAGGGTCACTGAAGCTTTCTTT
.,few,TRBV5-6,TRBJ2-7,CASSLRSRTTYEQYF,TGTGCCAGCAGCCTCCGCAGCAGGACTACCTACGAGCAGTACTTC
TRBD1,.,TRBV6-1,TRBJ2-3,CASSDWGQGADTQYF,TGTGCCAGCAGTGATTGGGGACAGGGCGCAGATACGCAGTATTTT
.,once,TRBV7-2,TRBJ2-5,CASSRVLKETQYF,TGTGCCAGCAGCCGCGTACTCAAAGAGACCCAGTACTTC
.,.,TRBV7-3,TRBJ2-7,CASSLNSRSEQYF,TGTGCCAGCAGCTTAAATAGTCGGAGCGAGCAGTACTTC
TRBD1,.,TRBV5-1,TRBJ1-1,CASSLAPTGAEAFF,TGCGCCAGCAGCTTGGCTCCGACAGGGGCTGAAGCTTTCTTT
.,.,TRBV30,TRBJ1-1,CAWSVPHVTGGTEAFF,TGTGCCTGGAGTGTCCCCCACGTTACAGGTGGCACTGAAGCTTTCTTT
TRBD1,.,TRBV6-5,TRBJ1-2,CASSYSPTGGDFGYTF,TGTGCCAGCAGTTACTCCCCGACAGGGGGCGACTTTGGCTACACCTTC
.,.,TRBV6-1,TRBJ1-5,CASRVQYHQPQHF,TGTGCCAGCAGGGTACAGTATCATCAGCCCCAGCATTTT
.,.,TRBV6-5,TRBJ1-1,CASISPGSRPEAFF,TGTGCCAGCATCTCTCCGGGGTCCCGACCCGAAGCTTTCTTT
.,once,TRBV30,TRBJ2-7,CARSEGGAKDEQYF,TGTGCCCGAAGTGAGGGGGGGGCGAAGGACGAGCAGTACTTC
.,.,TRBV6-1,TRBJ2-3,CASIVVAIRTDTQYF,TGTGCCAGCATTGTCGTCGCTATCCGCACAGATACGCAGTATTTT
TRBD1,.,TRBV19,TRBJ2-5,CASSPPGTGLQETQYF,TGTGCCAGTAGTCCCCCCGGGACAGGGCTCCAAGAGACCCAGTACTTC
TRBD2,.,TRBV7-3,TRBJ2-1,CASSSGLAGVGEQFF,TGTGCCAGCAGCTCGGGACTAGCGGGGGTTGGTGAGCAGTTCTTC